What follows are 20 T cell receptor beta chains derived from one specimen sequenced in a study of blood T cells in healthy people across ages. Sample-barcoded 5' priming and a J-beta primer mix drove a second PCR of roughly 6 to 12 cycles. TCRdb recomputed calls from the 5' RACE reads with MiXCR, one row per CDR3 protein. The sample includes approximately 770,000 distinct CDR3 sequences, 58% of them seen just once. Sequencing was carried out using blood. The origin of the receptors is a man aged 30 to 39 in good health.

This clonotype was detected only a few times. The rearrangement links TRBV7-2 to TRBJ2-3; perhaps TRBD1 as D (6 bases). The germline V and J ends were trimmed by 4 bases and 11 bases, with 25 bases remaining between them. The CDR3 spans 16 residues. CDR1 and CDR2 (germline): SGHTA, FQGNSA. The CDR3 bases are TGTGCCAGCAGCTCTGCCGCGTGGAGCGCTGGGGGCATGCAGTATTTT. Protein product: CASSSAAWSAGGMQYF.

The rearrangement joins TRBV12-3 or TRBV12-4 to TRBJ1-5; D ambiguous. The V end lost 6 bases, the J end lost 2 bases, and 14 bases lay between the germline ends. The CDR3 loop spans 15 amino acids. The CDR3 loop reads CASSPPTVGNQPQHF. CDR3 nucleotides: TGTGCCAGCAGCCCGCCGACGGTAGGCAATCAGCCCCAGCATTTT.

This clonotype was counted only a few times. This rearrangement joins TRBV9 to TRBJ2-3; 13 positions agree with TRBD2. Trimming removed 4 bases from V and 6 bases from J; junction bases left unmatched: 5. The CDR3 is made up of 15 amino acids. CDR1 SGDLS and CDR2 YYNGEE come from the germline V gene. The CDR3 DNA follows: TGTGCCAGCAGCCCCCGGACTAGCGGGAGCGATACGCAGTATTTT. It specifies CASSPRTSGSDTQYF. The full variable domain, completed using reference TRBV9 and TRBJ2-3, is DSGVTQTPKHLITATGQRVTLRCSPRSGDLSVYWYQQSLDQGLQFLIQYYNGEERAKGNILERFSAQQFPDLHSELNLSSLELGDSALYFCASSPRTSGSDTQYFGPGTRLTVL.

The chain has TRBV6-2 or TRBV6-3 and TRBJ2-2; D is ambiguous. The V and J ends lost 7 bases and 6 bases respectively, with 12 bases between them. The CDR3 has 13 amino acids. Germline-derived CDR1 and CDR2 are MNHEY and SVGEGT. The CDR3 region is CASTLLKAGELFF. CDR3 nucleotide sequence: TGTGCCAGCACCCTCCTAAAAGCCGGGGAGCTGTTTTTT.

The CDR3 DNA reads TGTGCCAGCAGTTACTCGATGACAGGGGCCAGCACAGATACGCAGTATTTT. Protein sequence: CASSYSMTGASTDTQYF. The chain recombines TRBV6-5 with TRBJ2-3; 8 positions match TRBD1. This CDR3 is 17 amino acids long. Losses at the gene ends were 0 bases for V and 0 bases for J; bases not matched to a gene: 5. The germline CDR1 and CDR2 sequences are MNHEY and SVGAGI.

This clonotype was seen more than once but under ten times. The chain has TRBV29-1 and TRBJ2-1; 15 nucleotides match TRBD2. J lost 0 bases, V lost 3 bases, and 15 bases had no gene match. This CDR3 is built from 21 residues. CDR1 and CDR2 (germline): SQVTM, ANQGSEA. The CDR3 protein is CSVDFGGRTSGRALSYNEQFF. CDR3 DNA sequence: TGCAGCGTTGATTTTGGGGGTCGGACTAGCGGGAGGGCCCTCTCCTACAATGAGCAGTTCTTC.

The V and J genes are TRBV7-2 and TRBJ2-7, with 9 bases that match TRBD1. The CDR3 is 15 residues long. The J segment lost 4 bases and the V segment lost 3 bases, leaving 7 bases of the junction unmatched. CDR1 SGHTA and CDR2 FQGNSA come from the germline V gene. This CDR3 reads CASSFPRGQGYEQYF. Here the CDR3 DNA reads TGTGCCAGCAGCTTCCCCCGGGGACAGGGTTACGAGCAGTACTTC.

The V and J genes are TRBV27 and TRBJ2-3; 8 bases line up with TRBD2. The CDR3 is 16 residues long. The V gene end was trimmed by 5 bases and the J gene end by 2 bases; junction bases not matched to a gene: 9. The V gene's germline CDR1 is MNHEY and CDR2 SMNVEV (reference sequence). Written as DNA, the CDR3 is TGTGCCAGCAGTCATCCCGGGACTAGATTCACAGATACGCAGTATTTT. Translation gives CASSHPGTRFTDTQYF.

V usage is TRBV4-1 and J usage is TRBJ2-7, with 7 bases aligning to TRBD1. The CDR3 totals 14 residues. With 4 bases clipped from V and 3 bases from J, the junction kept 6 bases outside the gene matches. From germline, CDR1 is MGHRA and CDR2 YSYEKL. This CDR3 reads CASSRTTGLYEQYF. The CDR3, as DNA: TGCGCCAGCAGCCGTACGACAGGGCTCTACGAGCAGTACTTC.

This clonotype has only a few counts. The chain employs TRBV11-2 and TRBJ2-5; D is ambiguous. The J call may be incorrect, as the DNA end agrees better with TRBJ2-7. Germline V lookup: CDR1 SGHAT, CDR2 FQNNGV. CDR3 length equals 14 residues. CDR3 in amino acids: CASSLRPRSSEQYF. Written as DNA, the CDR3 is TGTGCCAGCAGCCTCCGGCCTAGATCCAGCGAGCAGTACTTC.

CDR3 in amino acids: CASSQNPTRAYEQYF. DNA of the CDR3: TGCGCCAGCAGCCAAAACCCCACTAGGGCCTACGAGCAGTACTTC. J is TRBJ2-7 and V is TRBV4-1, with D maybe TRBD2 (5 bases). The CDR3 runs 15 residues. The V and J ends lost 2 bases and 2 bases respectively, with 13 bases between them. The V gene's germline CDR1 is MGHRA and CDR2 YSYEKL.

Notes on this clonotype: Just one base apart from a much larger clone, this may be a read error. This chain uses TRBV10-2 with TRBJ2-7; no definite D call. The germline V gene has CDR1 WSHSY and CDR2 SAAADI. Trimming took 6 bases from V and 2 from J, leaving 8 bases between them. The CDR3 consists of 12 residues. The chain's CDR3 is CASRDFPYEQYF. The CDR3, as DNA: TGCGCCAGCAGGGATTTCCCCTACGAGCAGTACTTC.

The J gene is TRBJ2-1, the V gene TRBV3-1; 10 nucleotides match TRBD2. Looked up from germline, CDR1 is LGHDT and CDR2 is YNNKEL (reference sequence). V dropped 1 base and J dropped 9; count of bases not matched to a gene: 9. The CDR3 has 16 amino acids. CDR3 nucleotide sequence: TGTGCCAGCAGCCAAGGTATCTCTAGCGGGGGTATTGAGCAGTTCTTC. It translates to CASSQGISSGGIEQFF.

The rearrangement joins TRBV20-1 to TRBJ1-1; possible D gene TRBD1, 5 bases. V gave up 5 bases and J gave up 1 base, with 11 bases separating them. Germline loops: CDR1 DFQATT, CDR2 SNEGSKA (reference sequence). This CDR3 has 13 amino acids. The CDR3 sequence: CSALTGGNTEAFF. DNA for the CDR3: TGCAGTGCTTTGACGGGGGGGAACACTGAAGCTTTCTTT.

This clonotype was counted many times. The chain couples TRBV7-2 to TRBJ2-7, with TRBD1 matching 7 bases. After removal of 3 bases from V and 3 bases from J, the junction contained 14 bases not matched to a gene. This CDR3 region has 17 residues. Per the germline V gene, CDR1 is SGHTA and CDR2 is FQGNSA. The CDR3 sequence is CASSLYAMGSGGYEQYF. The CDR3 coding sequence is TGTGCCAGCAGCTTGTATGCCATGGGGTCAGGGGGCTACGAGCAGTACTTC.

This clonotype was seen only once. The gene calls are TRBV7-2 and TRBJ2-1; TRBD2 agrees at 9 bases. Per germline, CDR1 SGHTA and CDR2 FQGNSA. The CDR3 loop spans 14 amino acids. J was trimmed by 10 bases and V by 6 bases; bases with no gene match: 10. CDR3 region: CASRLAGSYYEQFF. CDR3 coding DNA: TGTGCCAGCAGGCTAGCGGGGTCCTACTACGAGCAGTTCTTC.

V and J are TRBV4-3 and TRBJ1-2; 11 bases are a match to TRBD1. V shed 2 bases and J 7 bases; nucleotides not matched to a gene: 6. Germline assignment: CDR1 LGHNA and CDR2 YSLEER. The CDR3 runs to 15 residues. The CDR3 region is CASSQTPGQGVGYTF. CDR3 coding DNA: TGCGCCAGCAGCCAAACTCCGGGACAGGGGGTTGGCTACACCTTC.

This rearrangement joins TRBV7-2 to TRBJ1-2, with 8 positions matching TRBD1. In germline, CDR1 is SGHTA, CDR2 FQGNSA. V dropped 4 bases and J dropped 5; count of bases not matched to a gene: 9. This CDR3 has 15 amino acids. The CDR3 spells CASSSGQGVRYGYTF. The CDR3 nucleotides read TGTGCCAGCAGCTCCGGACAGGGTGTTAGGTATGGCTACACCTTC.

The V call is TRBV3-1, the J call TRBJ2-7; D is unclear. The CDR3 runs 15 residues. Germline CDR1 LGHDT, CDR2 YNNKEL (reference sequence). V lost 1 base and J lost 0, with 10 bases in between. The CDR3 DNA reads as TGTGCCAGCAGCCAAGTGTCAGCGAACTCCTACGAGCAGTACTTC. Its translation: CASSQVSANSYEQYF.

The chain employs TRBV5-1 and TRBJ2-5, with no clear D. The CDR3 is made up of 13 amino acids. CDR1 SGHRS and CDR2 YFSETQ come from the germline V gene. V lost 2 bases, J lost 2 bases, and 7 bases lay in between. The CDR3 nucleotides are TGCGCCAGCAGCTTCATGGAGCAAGAGACCCAGTACTTC. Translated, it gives CASSFMEQETQYF.